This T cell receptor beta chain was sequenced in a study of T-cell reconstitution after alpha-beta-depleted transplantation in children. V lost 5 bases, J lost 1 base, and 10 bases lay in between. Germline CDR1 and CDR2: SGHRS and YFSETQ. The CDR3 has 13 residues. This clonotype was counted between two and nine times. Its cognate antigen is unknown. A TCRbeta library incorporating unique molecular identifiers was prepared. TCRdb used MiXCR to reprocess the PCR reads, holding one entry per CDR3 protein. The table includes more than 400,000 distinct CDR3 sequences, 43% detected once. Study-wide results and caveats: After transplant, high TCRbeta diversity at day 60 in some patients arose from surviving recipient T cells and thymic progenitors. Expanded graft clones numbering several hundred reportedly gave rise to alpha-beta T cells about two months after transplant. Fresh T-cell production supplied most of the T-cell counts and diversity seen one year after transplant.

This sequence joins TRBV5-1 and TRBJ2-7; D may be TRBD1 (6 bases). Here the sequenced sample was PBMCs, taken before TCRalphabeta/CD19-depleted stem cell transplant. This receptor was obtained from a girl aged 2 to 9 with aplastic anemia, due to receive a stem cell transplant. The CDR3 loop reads CASSQDRSYEQYF. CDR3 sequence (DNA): TGCGCCAGCAGTCAGGACAGATCCTACGAGCAGTACTTC.